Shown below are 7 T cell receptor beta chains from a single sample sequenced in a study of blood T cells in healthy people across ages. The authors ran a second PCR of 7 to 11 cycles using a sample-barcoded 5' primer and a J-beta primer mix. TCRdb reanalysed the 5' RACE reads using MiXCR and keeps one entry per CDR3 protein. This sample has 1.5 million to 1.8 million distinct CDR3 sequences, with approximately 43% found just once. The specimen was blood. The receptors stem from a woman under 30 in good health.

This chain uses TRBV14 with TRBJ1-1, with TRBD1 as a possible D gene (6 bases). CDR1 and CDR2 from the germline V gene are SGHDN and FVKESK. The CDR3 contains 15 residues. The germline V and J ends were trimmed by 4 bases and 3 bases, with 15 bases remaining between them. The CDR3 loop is CASSPGRGGDTEAFF. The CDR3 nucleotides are TGTGCCAGCAGCCCCGGGAGGGGGGGAGACACTGAAGCTTTCTTT.

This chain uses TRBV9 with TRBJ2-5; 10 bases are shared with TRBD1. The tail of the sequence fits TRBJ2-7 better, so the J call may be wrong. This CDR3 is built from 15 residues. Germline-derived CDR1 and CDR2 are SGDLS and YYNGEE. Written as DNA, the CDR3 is TGTGCCAGCAGCGCAGGGACAGGGGTGACGTCCGAGCAGTACTTC. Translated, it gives CASSAGTGVTSEQYF.

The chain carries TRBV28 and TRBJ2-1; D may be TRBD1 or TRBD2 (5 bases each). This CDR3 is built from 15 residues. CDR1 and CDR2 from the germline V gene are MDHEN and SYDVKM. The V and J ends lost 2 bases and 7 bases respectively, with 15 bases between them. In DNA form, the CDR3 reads TGTGCCAGCAGTTTAAATTTTGGGGGTGCTAATGAGCAGTTCTTC. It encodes CASSLNFGGANEQFF.

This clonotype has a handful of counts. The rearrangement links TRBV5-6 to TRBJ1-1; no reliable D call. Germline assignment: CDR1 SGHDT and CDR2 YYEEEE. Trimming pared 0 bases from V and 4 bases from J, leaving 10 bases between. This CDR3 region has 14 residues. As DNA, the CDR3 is TGTGCCAGCAGCTTGGAGGGCGGCGCCACTGAAGCTTTCTTT. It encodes CASSLEGGATEAFF.

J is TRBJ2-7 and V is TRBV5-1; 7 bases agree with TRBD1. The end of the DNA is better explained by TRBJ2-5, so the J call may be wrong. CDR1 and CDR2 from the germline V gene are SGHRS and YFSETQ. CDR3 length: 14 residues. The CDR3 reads CASSLETGLETQYF. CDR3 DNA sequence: TGCGCCAGCAGCTTAGAGACAGGGCTGGAGACCCAGTACTTC.

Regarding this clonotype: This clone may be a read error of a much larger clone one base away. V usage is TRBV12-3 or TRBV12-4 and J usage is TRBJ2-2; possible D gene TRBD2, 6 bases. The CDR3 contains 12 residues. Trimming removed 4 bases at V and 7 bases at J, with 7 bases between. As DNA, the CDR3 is TGTGCCAGCAGTTCGCGGGGCGGGGAGCTGTTTTTT. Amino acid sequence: CASSSRGGELFF.

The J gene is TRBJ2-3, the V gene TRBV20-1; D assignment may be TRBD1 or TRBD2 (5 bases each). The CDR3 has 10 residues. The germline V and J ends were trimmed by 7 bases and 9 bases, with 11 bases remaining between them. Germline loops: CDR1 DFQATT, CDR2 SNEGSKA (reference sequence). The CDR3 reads CSELRGTQYF. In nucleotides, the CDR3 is TGCAGTGAGCTACGGGGCACGCAGTATTTT.